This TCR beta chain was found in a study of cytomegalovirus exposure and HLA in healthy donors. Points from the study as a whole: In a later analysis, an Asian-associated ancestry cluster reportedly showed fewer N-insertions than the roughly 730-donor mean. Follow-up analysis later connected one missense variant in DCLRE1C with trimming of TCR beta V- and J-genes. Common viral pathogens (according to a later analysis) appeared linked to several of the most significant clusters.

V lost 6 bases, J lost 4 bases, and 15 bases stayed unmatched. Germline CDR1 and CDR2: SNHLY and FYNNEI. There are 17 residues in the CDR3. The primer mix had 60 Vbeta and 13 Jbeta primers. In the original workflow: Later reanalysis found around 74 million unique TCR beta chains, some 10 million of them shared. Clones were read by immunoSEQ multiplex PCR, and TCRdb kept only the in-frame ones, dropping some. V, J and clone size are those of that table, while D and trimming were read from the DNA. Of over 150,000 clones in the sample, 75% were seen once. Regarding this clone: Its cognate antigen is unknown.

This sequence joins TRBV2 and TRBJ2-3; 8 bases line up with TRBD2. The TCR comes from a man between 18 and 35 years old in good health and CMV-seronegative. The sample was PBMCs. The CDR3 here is CASSPTAGLGVPDTQYF. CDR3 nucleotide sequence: TGTGCCAGCAGCCCCACCGCGGGACTAGGGGTCCCAGATACGCAGTATTTT.